The present T cell receptor (beta chain) was sequenced within a study of beta chain features in type 1 diabetes. Study-wide results and caveats: Whether HLA type influences TCRB rearrangement remained unresolved here. TCRB CDR3 length was moderately but significantly reduced in all four CD4+ subsets of Type 1 diabetes patients.

As every portion of the isolated RNA was reverse transcribed, the sequencing read expressed TCRB transcripts. TCRdb's copy holds only in-frame clones and misses some; the assay was immunoSEQ multiplex PCR. The sample records around 600,000 clones, about an eighth being singletons. The CDR3 length is 13 residues. Trimming removed 3 bases at V and 2 bases at J, with 7 bases between. Germline loops: CDR1 SGHTA, CDR2 FQGNSA. With regard to this clone: Its antigen is unknown.

The material sequenced was naive CD4+ T cells from blood. V gene TRBV7-2 combines with J gene TRBJ1-1; D uncertain. The sequence was obtained from a man aged 30 to 39 with type 1 diabetes. The DNA for the CDR3 is TGTGCCAGCAGCTTGGGTTATAACACTGAAGCTTTCTTT. This codes for CASSLGYNTEAFF.